This T cell receptor (beta chain) is drawn from a study of cytomegalovirus exposure and HLA in healthy donors. The germline V and J ends were trimmed by 8 bases and 3 bases, with 10 bases remaining between them. The germline CDR1 and CDR2 sequences are MDHEN and SYDVKM. The CDR3 sequence is 12 residues long. Here immunoSEQ multiplex PCR was the method, and the copy in TCRdb shows in-frame clones only, minus some. Among 250,000 or so clones listed, roughly nine tenths were seen once. Specimen: PBMCs. The rearrangement joins TRBV28 to TRBJ1-2, with unresolved D. The clonotype comes from a man aged 18 to 29 in good health and CMV-seropositive. CDR3 loop: CASAAGDYGYTF. The DNA for the CDR3 is TGTGCCAGCGCTGCCGGGGACTATGGCTACACCTTC.